This TCR beta chain is drawn from a study of shared clonotypes between healthy human individuals. Findings of the study overall: With few donors, the genetic and exposure-history diversity represented was limited. Some clonotypes were shared by all four sorted-subset donors, while others were not shared. The non-shared ones had lower generation probabilities than the shared ones.

This CDR3 contains 17 residues. Trimming cost V 6 bases and J 0 bases, with 20 bases left between them. CDR1 is MDHEN, CDR2 SYDVKM, per germline. About this clone itself: Its cognate antigen is unknown.

In the naive CD8 group, cells lacked CD45RO and were positively selected for CCR7, so terminally differentiated effector memory CD45RA+ cells were left out. Repertoires were generated with immunoSEQ multiplex PCR, while TCRdb's copy carries only in-frame clones and drops some. The sample shows about 2.1 million clones, about 93% of them seen only once. This chain uses TRBV28 with TRBJ2-5; weak D call: TRBD2 (5 bases). Sequenced material: naive CD8+ T cells from PBMCs. This sequence originates from a young man in good health. Some clones in this sample may be carry-over from other donors' samples. For the CDR3, the DNA is TGTGCCAGCAGCCGCCCCCCGTCCAGCGGATACCAAGAGACCCAGTACTTC. Protein: CASSRPPSSGYQETQYF.